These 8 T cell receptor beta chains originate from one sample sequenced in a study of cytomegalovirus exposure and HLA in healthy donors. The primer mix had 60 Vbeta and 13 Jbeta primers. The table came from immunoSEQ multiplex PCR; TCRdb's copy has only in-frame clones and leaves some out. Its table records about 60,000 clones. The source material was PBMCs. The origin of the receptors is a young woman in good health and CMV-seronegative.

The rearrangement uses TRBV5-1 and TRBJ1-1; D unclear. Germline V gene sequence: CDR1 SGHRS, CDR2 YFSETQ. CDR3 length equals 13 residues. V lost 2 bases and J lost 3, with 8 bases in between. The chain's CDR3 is CASSFLSDTEAFF. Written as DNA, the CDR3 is TGCGCCAGCAGCTTCTTATCAGACACTGAAGCTTTCTTT.

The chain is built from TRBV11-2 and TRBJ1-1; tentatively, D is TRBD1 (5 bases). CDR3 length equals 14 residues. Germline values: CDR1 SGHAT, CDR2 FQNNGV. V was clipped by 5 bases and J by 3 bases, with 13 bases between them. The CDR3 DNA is TGTGCCAGCAGCCCAAGGTGGGGGGACACTGAAGCTTTCTTT. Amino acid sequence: CASSPRWGDTEAFF. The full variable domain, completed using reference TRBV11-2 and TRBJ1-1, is EAGVAQSPRYKIIEKRQSVAFWCNPISGHATLYWYQQILGQGPKLLIQFQNNGVVDDSQLPKDRFSAERLKGVDSTLKIQPAKLEDSAVYLCASSPRWGDTEAFFGQGTRLTVV.

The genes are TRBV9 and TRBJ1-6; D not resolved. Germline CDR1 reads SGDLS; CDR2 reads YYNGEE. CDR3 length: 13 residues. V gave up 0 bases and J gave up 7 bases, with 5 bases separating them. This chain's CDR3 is CASSVVTNSPLHF. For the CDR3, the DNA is TGTGCCAGCAGCGTAGTTACAAATTCACCCCTCCACTTT. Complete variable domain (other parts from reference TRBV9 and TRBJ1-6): DSGVTQTPKHLITATGQRVTLRCSPRSGDLSVYWYQQSLDQGLQFLIQYYNGEERAKGNILERFSAQQFPDLHSELNLSSLELGDSALYFCASSVVTNSPLHFGNGTRLTVT.

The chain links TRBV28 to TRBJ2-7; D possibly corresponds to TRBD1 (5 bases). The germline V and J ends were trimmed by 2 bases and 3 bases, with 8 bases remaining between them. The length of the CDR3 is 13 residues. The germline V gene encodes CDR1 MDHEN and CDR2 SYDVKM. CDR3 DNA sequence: TGTGCCAGCAGTTTAGGACACGACTACGAGCAGTACTTC. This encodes CASSLGHDYEQYF.

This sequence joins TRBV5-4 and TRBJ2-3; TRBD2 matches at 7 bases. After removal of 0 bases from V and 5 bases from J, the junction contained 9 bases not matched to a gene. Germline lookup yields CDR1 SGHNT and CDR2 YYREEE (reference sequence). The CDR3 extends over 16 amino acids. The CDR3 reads CASSLGGRASRDTQYF. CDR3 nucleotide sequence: TGTGCCAGCAGCTTGGGGGGGAGGGCCAGTCGAGATACGCAGTATTTT.

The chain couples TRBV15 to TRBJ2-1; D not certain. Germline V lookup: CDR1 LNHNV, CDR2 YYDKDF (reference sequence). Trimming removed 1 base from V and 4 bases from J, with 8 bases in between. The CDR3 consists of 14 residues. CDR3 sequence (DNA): TGTGCCACCAGCAGAGGTGGCTCGTACAATGAGCAGTTCTTC. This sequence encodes CATSRGGSYNEQFF.

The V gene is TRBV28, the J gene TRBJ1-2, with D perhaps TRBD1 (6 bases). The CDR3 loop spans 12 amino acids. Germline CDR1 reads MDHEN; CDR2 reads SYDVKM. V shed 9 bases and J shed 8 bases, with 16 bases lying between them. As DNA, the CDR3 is TGTGCCAGTGGGGGCGCGGGCTGGGGCTACACCTTC. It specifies CASGGAGWGYTF.

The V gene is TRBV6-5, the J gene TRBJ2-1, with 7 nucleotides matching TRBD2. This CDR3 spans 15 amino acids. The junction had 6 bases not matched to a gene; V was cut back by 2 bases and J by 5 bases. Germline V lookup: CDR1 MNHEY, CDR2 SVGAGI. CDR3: CASSYVQRGDNEQFF. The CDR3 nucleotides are TGTGCCAGCAGTTACGTCCAGCGGGGTGACAATGAGCAGTTCTTC.